This T cell receptor beta chain was retrieved from a study of shared clonotypes between healthy human individuals. Investigators spread the genomic DNA of each subset evenly over several immunoSEQ plates. The method was immunoSEQ multiplex PCR; TCRdb's version includes in-frame clones alone and lacks a portion of them. The sample has around 1.1 million clones, around 77% seen once. This CDR3 has 15 residues. Trimming at V came to 4 bases and at J to 4 bases, leaving 7 bases not matched to a gene. Germline-derived CDR1 and CDR2 are SGHRS and YFSETQ. This clonotype originated in a man aged 18 to 35 in good health. Some clones in this sample may be carry-over from other donors' samples. The chain links TRBV5-1 to TRBJ2-2; TRBD1 matches 7 bases. Sequences were obtained from memory CD4+ T cells from PBMCs. Subset meaning: CD45RA-negative fraction. The CDR3: CASSKGQEGTGELFF. The CDR3 DNA reads as TGCGCCAGCAGCAAAGGACAGGAAGGCACCGGGGAGCTGTTTTTT.